This T cell receptor (beta chain) was identified during a study of blood T cell repertoires in COVID-19 (dated by TCRdb to the early 2020s). Looking at the study overall: Collaborator samples came from the United States, Italy and Spain and covered acute and convalescent phases of COVID-19. The prospective study material was composed of cDNA or gDNA derived from T cells, B-cell-depleted T cells, or PBMCs. Deeply sampled blood TCRbeta repertoires from subjects exposed to, actively infected with, or recovered from COVID-19 were included in the dataset. The repertoires were made available in a free public database intended to serve as a resource for research on the immune response to SARS-CoV-2. Samples came from the ongoing ImmuneRACE study (first 160 participants) plus 1,254 subjects from 6 global collaborators. Sample metadata almost always included a de-identified subject ID, COVID-19 status, age in years and sex. Where available, HLA class I and class II types were taken from metadata supplied by the sample provider and were not determined by assay-based typing.

Collaborating institutions collected whole blood in K2EDTA tubes following their own protocols. For TCRbeta analysis, collaborators shipped samples in one of three forms: frozen whole blood, isolated PBMCs, or DNA extracted from either of those sample types. General findings and caveats noted by the study authors: Clinical and demographic metadata were provided uncurated, with the amount varying by source and participant.

The immunoSEQ Assay, a bias-controlled multiplex PCR, was used to amplify TCRbeta CDR3 regions from genomic DNA. In the authors' own workflow: The number of nucleated cells in each sample was estimated from the amplification of reference gene primers within the assay. To quantify the absolute abundance of each unique TCRbeta CDR3 rearrangement, sequence reads were collapsed and filtered. For each sample, productive Simpson clonality was calculated as the square root of Simpson's diversity index over productive rearrangements. The clones in this table, taken by TCRdb from immuneACCESS, are in-frame only. Not every clone is retained; where verified, under half of the shortfall comes from an unresolved V gene, and the cause of the rest is unknown. That table is the source of V, J and clone size, and D and trimming were worked out from the DNA. The sample profile shows more than 35,000 clones; around nine tenths of them were found once. Clones ranked in the top ten supply around 20% of the sample.

About this clone itself: Its specific antigen is unknown. No much larger clone is present one base from it, and per-base qualities are unavailable.

CDR1 is given as SGHNT and CDR2 as YYREEE, both from the germline V gene (reference sequence). Germline trimming amounts to 3 bases on V and 3 bases on J, with 5 as the count of junction bases outside the gene matches. Counted from cysteine to phenylalanine, this CDR3 has 14 amino acids. Just CDR3 DNA is preserved here, 42 bases in frame from base 1. The sequenced sample was peripheral blood. This receptor was taken from a man between 70 and 80 years old with acute or convalescent COVID-19. In this chain, TRBV5-4 is recombined with TRBJ2-7, with 8 middle bases fitting TRBD1. The CDR3 region has the sequence CASSSRQGSYEQYF. The DNA is as follows: TGTGCCAGCAGCTCCCGACAGGGGAGCTACGAGCAGTACTTC.